A selection of T cell receptor beta chains follows, all from one sample in a study of blood T cell repertoires in COVID-19. Assay used: immunoSEQ multiplex PCR; TCRdb lists only in-frame clones, some missing. The data hold more than 95,000 clones, with approximately 82% observed a single time. Sequences were obtained from peripheral blood. All receptors derive from a man in his fifties or sixties with acute or convalescent COVID-19. CDR3s include the opening cysteine and the closing phenylalanine or tryptophan. The D gene is left open where the match is weak. Only some rows state a clone size, as once, few, many or a class for expanded clones.

d_call: .; cdr3_length: 16; v_call: TRBV14; j_call: TRBJ1-1; clone_size: .; cdr3_aa: CASSQHRVSWHTEAFF; cdr3_nt: TGTGCCAGCAGCCAACACAGGGTTAGTTGGCACACTGAAGCTTTCTTT
d_call: .; cdr3_length: 13; v_call: TRBV5-1; j_call: TRBJ1-1; clone_size: .; cdr3_aa: CASSFMGGTEAFF; cdr3_nt: TGCGCCAGCAGCTTCATGGGGGGGACTGAAGCTTTCTTT
d_call: TRBD2; cdr3_length: 13; v_call: TRBV18; j_call: TRBJ2-5; clone_size: .; cdr3_aa: CASSPVAGETQYF; cdr3_nt: TGTGCCAGCTCACCTGTAGCGGGGGAGACCCAGTACTTC
d_call: .; cdr3_length: 15; v_call: TRBV30; j_call: TRBJ2-3; clone_size: .; cdr3_aa: CAWSVGGGSADTQYF; cdr3_nt: TGTGCCTGGAGTGTTGGGGGCGGGAGCGCAGATACGCAGTATTTT
d_call: .; cdr3_length: 16; v_call: TRBV27; j_call: TRBJ2-3; clone_size: .; cdr3_aa: CASSRITGLSTDTQYF; cdr3_nt: TGTGCCAGCAGTCGAATAACGGGACTGAGCACAGATACGCAGTATTTT
d_call: TRBD2; cdr3_length: 16; v_call: TRBV7-3; j_call: TRBJ2-3; clone_size: .; cdr3_aa: CASSLRPSGSTDTQYF; cdr3_nt: TGTGCCAGCAGCTTAAGGCCTAGCGGGAGCACAGATACGCAGTATTTT
d_call: TRBD1; cdr3_length: 14; v_call: TRBV6-5; j_call: TRBJ1-2; clone_size: once; cdr3_aa: CASSYQGGSDGYTF; cdr3_nt: TGTGCCAGCAGTTACCAGGGGGGTTCGGATGGCTACACCTTC
d_call: .; cdr3_length: 13; v_call: TRBV5-1; j_call: TRBJ2-3; clone_size: .; cdr3_aa: CASSRPEGDTQYF; cdr3_nt: TGCGCCAGCAGCCGCCCTGAGGGAGATACGCAGTATTTT
d_call: TRBD1; cdr3_length: 15; v_call: TRBV30; j_call: TRBJ1-1; clone_size: .; cdr3_aa: CAWRGDSRTRPEAFF; cdr3_nt: TGTGCCTGGAGGGGGGACAGCAGGACTCGACCTGAAGCTTTCTTT
d_call: .; cdr3_length: 15; v_call: TRBV5-1; j_call: TRBJ2-1; clone_size: .; cdr3_aa: CASSLEIAVYNEQFF; cdr3_nt: TGCGCCAGCAGCTTGGAAATAGCGGTCTACAATGAGCAGTTCTTC
d_call: TRBD2; cdr3_length: 15; v_call: TRBV20-1; j_call: TRBJ2-7; clone_size: .; cdr3_aa: CSASRGGQGLWEQYF; cdr3_nt: TGCAGTGCTAGTCGGGGGGGGCAGGGGTTGTGGGAGCAGTACTTC
d_call: .; cdr3_length: 14; v_call: TRBV4-1; j_call: TRBJ1-2; clone_size: few; cdr3_aa: CASSQGVGDYGYTF; cdr3_nt: TGCGCCAGCAGCCAAGGGGTAGGGGACTATGGCTACACCTTC
d_call: .; cdr3_length: 13; v_call: TRBV7-9; j_call: TRBJ2-3; clone_size: .; cdr3_aa: CASRVPSGDTQYF; cdr3_nt: TGTGCCAGCAGGGTACCCTCGGGTGATACGCAGTATTTT
d_call: TRBD2; cdr3_length: 15; v_call: TRBV27; j_call: TRBJ2-3; clone_size: .; cdr3_aa: CASGGTTFGTDTQYF; cdr3_nt: TGTGCCAGCGGAGGGACTACCTTTGGCACAGATACGCAGTATTTT
d_call: .; cdr3_length: 17; v_call: TRBV13; j_call: TRBJ2-6; clone_size: .; cdr3_aa: CASSLGRGASGANVLTF; cdr3_nt: TGTGCCAGCAGCTTAGGCAGGGGGGCCTCTGGGGCCAACGTCCTGACTTTC
d_call: TRBD1; cdr3_length: 14; v_call: TRBV28; j_call: TRBJ2-5; clone_size: .; cdr3_aa: CASRPGTGGGTQYF; cdr3_nt: TGTGCCAGCAGACCTGGGACAGGGGGGGGGACCCAGTACTTC
d_call: .; cdr3_length: 13; v_call: TRBV15; j_call: TRBJ1-2; clone_size: .; cdr3_aa: CATAPENFIGYTF; cdr3_nt: TGTGCCACCGCACCCGAGAACTTTATTGGCTACACCTTC
d_call: TRBD1; cdr3_length: 13; v_call: TRBV30; j_call: TRBJ1-2; clone_size: .; cdr3_aa: CAWFPKGAGGYTF; cdr3_nt: TGTGCCTGGTTTCCGAAGGGGGCTGGTGGCTACACCTTC
d_call: .; cdr3_length: 12; v_call: TRBV12-3/TRBV12-4; j_call: TRBJ1-1; clone_size: once; cdr3_aa: CASSANPPEAFF; cdr3_nt: TGTGCCAGCAGCGCGAATCCCCCTGAAGCTTTCTTT
d_call: TRBD1; cdr3_length: 15; v_call: TRBV3-1/TRBV3-2; j_call: TRBJ1-6; clone_size: .; cdr3_aa: CASSQLGQQNSPLHF; cdr3_nt: TGTGCCAGCAGCCAACTGGGACAGCAGAATTCACCCCTCCACTTT
d_call: .; cdr3_length: 12; v_call: TRBV27; j_call: TRBJ1-2; clone_size: .; cdr3_aa: CASSLENYGYTF; cdr3_nt: TGTGCCAGCAGTTTAGAGAACTATGGCTACACCTTC
d_call: TRBD2; cdr3_length: 15; v_call: TRBV29-1; j_call: TRBJ2-3; clone_size: .; cdr3_aa: CSGEDSAGVADTQYF; cdr3_nt: TGCAGCGGAGAGGATAGCGCGGGAGTAGCAGATACGCAGTATTTT
d_call: TRBD1; cdr3_length: 15; v_call: TRBV28; j_call: TRBJ1-4; clone_size: .; cdr3_aa: CASSLPGQGIEKLFF; cdr3_nt: TGTGCCAGCAGTTTGCCGGGACAGGGGATAGAAAAACTGTTTTTT
d_call: TRBD2; cdr3_length: 16; v_call: TRBV7-9; j_call: TRBJ2-5; clone_size: .; cdr3_aa: CASSQTGSSGVETQYF; cdr3_nt: TGTGCCAGCAGCCAAACCGGGTCCAGCGGGGTAGAGACCCAGTACTTC
d_call: TRBD1; cdr3_length: 15; v_call: TRBV9; j_call: TRBJ1-2; clone_size: .; cdr3_aa: CASSPRQGYGYGYTF; cdr3_nt: TGTGCCAGCAGCCCTAGACAGGGTTACGGCTATGGCTACACCTTC
d_call: TRBD1; cdr3_length: 17; v_call: TRBV30; j_call: TRBJ1-2; clone_size: .; cdr3_aa: CAWRGPGQGARSYGYTF; cdr3_nt: TGTGCCTGGAGAGGGCCGGGACAGGGGGCGCGAAGCTATGGCTACACCTTC
d_call: .; cdr3_length: 15; v_call: TRBV19; j_call: TRBJ2-7; clone_size: .; cdr3_aa: CASSMFEGVGYEQYF; cdr3_nt: TGTGCCAGTAGTATGTTCGAGGGGGTGGGCTACGAGCAGTACTTC
d_call: .; cdr3_length: 16; v_call: TRBV18; j_call: TRBJ1-1; clone_size: .; cdr3_aa: CASSLTTRDTHTEAFF; cdr3_nt: TGTGCCAGCTCACTAACCACTCGGGACACCCACACTGAAGCTTTCTTT
d_call: TRBD1; cdr3_length: 13; v_call: TRBV29-1; j_call: TRBJ1-1; clone_size: .; cdr3_aa: CSVRDRRRGEAFF; cdr3_nt: TGCAGCGTTCGGGACAGGCGCCGAGGTGAAGCTTTCTTT